This T cell receptor beta chain appears in the sequencing data of a study of neoadjuvant nivolumab and ipilimumab in lung cancer. Study-level results: Only two of four nivolumab-treated tumors gained richness and clonality by surgery.

The CDR3 runs to 14 residues. V was clipped by 7 bases and J by 2 bases, with 13 bases between them. Germline V gene data show CDR1 as ENHRY and CDR2 as SYGVKD. The method was immunoSEQ multiplex PCR; TCRdb's version includes in-frame clones alone and lacks a portion of them. The sample records just under 10,000 clones, 81% being singletons. With respect to this clone: Its antigen is undetermined.

This sample comprised peripheral blood, obtained before neoadjuvant nivolumab, alone or with ipilimumab. This clonotype was obtained from an adult with non-small cell lung cancer. This chain connects TRBV10-3 to TRBJ2-3, with D possibly matching TRBD2 (6 bases). The CDR3 loop reads CAIKGTYTTDTQYF. The CDR3 nucleotides read TGTGCCATCAAGGGGACTTACACCACAGATACGCAGTATTTT.